These T cell receptor beta chains were read from a single sample in a study of post-analysis software for immune sequencing data. TCRdb ran MiXCR on the PCR reads and lists one entry per CDR3 protein. The sample yields approximately 730,000 distinct CDR3 sequences, roughly 29% seen once. The sample comprised blood. Receptors were obtained from a girl aged 10-17 years with multiple sclerosis. The CDR3 runs from the conserved cysteine through the conserved F or W. D genes are given only for firm matches. Some rows have no size entry. The others give once, few or many, or a class for an expanded clone.

J: TRBJ2-1; D: -; size: -; V: TRBV11-1; DNA: TGTGCCAGCAGCTCCTCAGAGGGTTATGAGCAGTTCTTC; CDR3: CASSSSEGYEQFF
J: TRBJ1-2; D: -; size: -; V: TRBV4-1; DNA: TGCGCCAGCAGCCAGACCTCAGACAGCTTATATTATGGCTACACCTTC; CDR3: CASSQTSDSLYYGYTF
J: TRBJ2-5; D: -; size: -; V: TRBV7-9; DNA: TGTGCCAGCAGCAAACAGAGGGATGTGGAGACCCAGTACTTC; CDR3: CASSKQRDVETQYF
J: TRBJ1-2; D: -; size: -; V: TRBV5-1; DNA: TGCGCCAGCAGCTTCCGGGCAGGGGCGGACTATGGCTACACCTTC; CDR3: CASSFRAGADYGYTF
J: TRBJ1-5; D: TRBD1; size: few; V: TRBV6-1; DNA: TGTGCCAGCAGGCCCCTAACCGGGACAGGGTTAGAGGATCAGCCCCAGCATTTT; CDR3: CASRPLTGTGLEDQPQHF
J: TRBJ2-7; D: -; size: -; V: TRBV7-8; DNA: TGTGCCAGCAGCTTATCAATCCAGGACTCCTACGAGCAGTACTTC; CDR3: CASSLSIQDSYEQYF
J: TRBJ2-1; D: -; size: many; V: TRBV7-2; DNA: TGTGCCAGCAGCCGGGATCGGGCAGGCGTATCCCAGTTCTTC; CDR3: CASSRDRAGVSQFF
J: TRBJ2-7; D: -; size: -; V: TRBV7-2; DNA: TGTGCCAGCAGCCTTTCGAGCTCTTACAATGAGCAGTACTTC; CDR3: CASSLSSSYNEQYF
J: TRBJ1-2; D: -; size: few; V: TRBV2; DNA: TGTGCCAGCAGTACGACCGGTGATGTAGGCTACACCTTC; CDR3: CASSTTGDVGYTF
J: TRBJ1-2; D: -; size: many; V: TRBV29-1; DNA: TGCAGCGTTGCGGTTCCTAACTATGGCTACACCTTC; CDR3: CSVAVPNYGYTF